The 8 T cell receptor beta chains in this list originate from one sample, sequenced in a study of CXCR3-negative and CXCR3-positive naive CD8 T cells. Overall study results and limits: Higher TRB CDR3 hydrophobicity marked CXCR3-positive naive cells relative to CXCR3-negative naive cells.

UMI labels and 5' RACE were used to prepare the TRB cDNA libraries. TCRdb re-called the 5' RACE reads and gives one entry per CDR3 protein, without DNA. The sample totals roughly 65,000 distinct CDR3 sequences. Their antigen targets remain unknown. The sample was naive CXCR3+ CD8+ T cells from blood. Subset reported: CD45RO-CCR7+CD27+CD95- naive CD8+ T cells expressing CXCR3 (TNR3+). Every receptor here comes from a human donor in good health. Some clones in this sample may be carry-over from other donors' samples.

The V gene is TRBV5-6, the J gene TRBJ2-2. The CDR3 is made up of 12 amino acids. The germline V gene has CDR1 SGHDT and CDR2 YYEEEE. The chain's CDR3 is CASSAYTGELFF.

This chain links TRBV4-3 with TRBJ2-1; the D call from TCRdb, TRBD1, cannot be confirmed without DNA. Per the germline V gene, CDR1 is LGHNA and CDR2 is YSLEER. CDR3 length equals 15 residues. CDR3 sequence reads: CASSQWAGETDEQFF.

The chain has TRBV6-2 or TRBV6-3 and TRBJ2-3; TCRdb reports TRBD1, a call that lacks DNA to check it against. In germline, CDR1 is MNHEY, CDR2 SVGEGT. The CDR3 contains 14 residues. The CDR3 loop is CASSRTGTLDTQYF.

V is TRBV6-5 and J is TRBJ2-1; TCRdb calls TRBD1, which cannot be checked without DNA. The V gene's germline CDR1 is MNHEY and CDR2 SVGAGI. The CDR3 sequence is 14 residues long. CDR3 sequence: CASSTGGPYNEQFF.

The chain uses TRBV7-2 and TRBJ2-1; the D call from TCRdb, TRBD1, cannot be confirmed without DNA. This CDR3 is 17 amino acids long. Germline CDR1 SGHTA, CDR2 FQGNSA. The chain's CDR3 is CASSFSRDTGRVDEQFF.

The genes are TRBV5-1 and TRBJ2-7; TCRdb's assignment of TRBD1 cannot be checked, as there is no DNA. Germline V CDR1 and CDR2: SGHRS, YFSETQ. The CDR3 extends over 17 amino acids. The CDR3 region is CASSLNLPGTGDSEQYF.

The V and J genes are TRBV29-1 and TRBJ2-2; TCRdb proposes TRBD1, but this gene call is untestable without DNA. Germline V lookup: CDR1 SQVTM, CDR2 ANQGSEA. The CDR3 runs 14 residues. The CDR3 region is CSATTTGSTGELFF.

The rearrangement joins TRBV6-2 or TRBV6-3 to TRBJ1-2. This CDR3 is built from 15 residues. Germline loops: CDR1 MNHEY, CDR2 SVGEGT. Here the CDR3 reads CASSYPTEENYGYTF.